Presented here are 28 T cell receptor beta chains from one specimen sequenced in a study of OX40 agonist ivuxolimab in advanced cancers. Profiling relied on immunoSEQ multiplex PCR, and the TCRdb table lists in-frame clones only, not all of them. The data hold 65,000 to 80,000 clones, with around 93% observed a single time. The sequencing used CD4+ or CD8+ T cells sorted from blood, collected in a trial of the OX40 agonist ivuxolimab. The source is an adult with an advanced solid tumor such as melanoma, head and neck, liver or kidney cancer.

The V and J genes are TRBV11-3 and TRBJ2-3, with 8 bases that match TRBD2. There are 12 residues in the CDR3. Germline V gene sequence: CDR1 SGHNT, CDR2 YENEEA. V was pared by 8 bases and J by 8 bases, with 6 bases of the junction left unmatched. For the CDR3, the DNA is TGTGCCAGCGCAGTCGGGGGGGGTACGCAGTATTTT. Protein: CASAVGGGTQYF. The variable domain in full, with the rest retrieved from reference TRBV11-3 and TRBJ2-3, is EAGVVQSPRYKIIEKKQPVAFWCNPISGHNTLYWYLQNLGQGPELLIRYENEEAVDDSQLPKDRFSAERLKGVDSTLKIQPAELGDSAVYLCASAVGGGTQYFGPGTRLTVL.

For the CDR3, the DNA is TGTGCCAGCAGCCGTACTCCGGGACAGCAATACAATGAGCAGTTCTTC. It specifies CASSRTPGQQYNEQFF. The chain is built from TRBV7-9 and TRBJ2-1; TRBD1 matches 7 bases. The CDR3 consists of 16 residues. Germline V gives CDR1 SEHNR, CDR2 FQNEAQ (reference sequence). Trimming took 5 bases from V and 4 from J; bases not matched to a gene: 11.

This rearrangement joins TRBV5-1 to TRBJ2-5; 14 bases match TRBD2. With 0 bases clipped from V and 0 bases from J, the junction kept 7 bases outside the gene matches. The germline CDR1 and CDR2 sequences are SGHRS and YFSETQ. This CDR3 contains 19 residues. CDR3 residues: CASSLAGTSGGADQETQYF. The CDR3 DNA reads TGCGCCAGCAGCTTGGCTGGGACTAGCGGGGGAGCCGACCAAGAGACCCAGTACTTC.

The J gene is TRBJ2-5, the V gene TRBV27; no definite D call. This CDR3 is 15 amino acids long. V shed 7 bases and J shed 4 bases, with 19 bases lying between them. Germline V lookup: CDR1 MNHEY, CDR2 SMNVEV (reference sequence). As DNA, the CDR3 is TGTGCCAGCACCCCGGCTTGGGGTAGTCTAGAGACCCAGTACTTC. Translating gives CASTPAWGSLETQYF.

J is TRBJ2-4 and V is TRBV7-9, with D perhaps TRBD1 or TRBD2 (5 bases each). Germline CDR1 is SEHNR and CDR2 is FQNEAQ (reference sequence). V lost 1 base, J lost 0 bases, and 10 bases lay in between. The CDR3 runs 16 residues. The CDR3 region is CASSLEPGTAKNIQYF. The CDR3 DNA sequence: TGTGCCAGCAGCTTAGAACCCGGGACAGCCAAAAACATTCAGTACTTC. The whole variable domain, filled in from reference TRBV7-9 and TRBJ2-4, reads DTGVSQNPRHKITKRGQNVTFRCDPISEHNRLYWYRQTLGQGPEFLTYFQNEAQLEKSRLLSDRFSAERPKGSFSTLEIQRTEQGDSAMYLCASSLEPGTAKNIQYFGAGTRLSVL.

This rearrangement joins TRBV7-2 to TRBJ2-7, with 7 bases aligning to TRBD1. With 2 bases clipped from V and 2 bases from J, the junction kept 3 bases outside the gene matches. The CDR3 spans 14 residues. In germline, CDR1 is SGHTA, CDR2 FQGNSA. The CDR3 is CASSLSQGAYEQYF. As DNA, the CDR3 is TGTGCCAGCAGCTTAAGCCAGGGGGCCTACGAGCAGTACTTC.

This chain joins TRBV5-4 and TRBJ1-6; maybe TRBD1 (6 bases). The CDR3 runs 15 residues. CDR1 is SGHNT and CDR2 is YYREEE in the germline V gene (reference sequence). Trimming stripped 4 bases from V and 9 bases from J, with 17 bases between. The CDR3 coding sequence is TGTGCCAGCAGCCTATGGACAGAAACCATTTCACCCCTCCACTTT. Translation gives CASSLWTETISPLHF.

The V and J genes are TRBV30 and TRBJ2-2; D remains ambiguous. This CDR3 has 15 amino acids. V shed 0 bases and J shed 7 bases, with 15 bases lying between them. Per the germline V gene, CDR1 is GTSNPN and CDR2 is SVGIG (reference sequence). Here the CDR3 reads CAWSVSEGPHGELFF. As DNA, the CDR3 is TGTGCCTGGAGTGTATCGGAAGGCCCCCACGGGGAGCTGTTTTTT.

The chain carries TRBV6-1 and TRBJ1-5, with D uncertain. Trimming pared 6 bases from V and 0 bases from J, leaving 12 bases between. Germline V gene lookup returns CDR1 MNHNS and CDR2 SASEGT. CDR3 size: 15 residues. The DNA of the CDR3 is TGTGCCAGCAGAGGTATCTCCGTTAGCAATCAGCCCCAGCATTTT. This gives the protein CASRGISVSNQPQHF.

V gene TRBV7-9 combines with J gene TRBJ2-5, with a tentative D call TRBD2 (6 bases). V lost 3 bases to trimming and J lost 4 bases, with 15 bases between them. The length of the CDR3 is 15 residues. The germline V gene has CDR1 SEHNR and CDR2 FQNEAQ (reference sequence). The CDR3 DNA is TGTGCCAGCAGCTTCCCCGGAGGGGCGGGAGAGACCCAGTACTTC. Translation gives CASSFPGGAGETQYF.

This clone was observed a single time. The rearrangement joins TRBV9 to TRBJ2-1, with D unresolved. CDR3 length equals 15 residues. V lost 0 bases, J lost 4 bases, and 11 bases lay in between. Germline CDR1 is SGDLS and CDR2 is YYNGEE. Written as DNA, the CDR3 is TGTGCCAGCAGCGTAGGTGGGGATCCGTACAATGAGCAGTTCTTC. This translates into CASSVGGDPYNEQFF. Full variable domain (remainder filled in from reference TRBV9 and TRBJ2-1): DSGVTQTPKHLITATGQRVTLRCSPRSGDLSVYWYQQSLDQGLQFLIQYYNGEERAKGNILERFSAQQFPDLHSELNLSSLELGDSALYFCASSVGGDPYNEQFFGPGTRLTVL.

The CDR3 region has the DNA TGTGCCAGTAGTATGGTGGCGGGGGGTTACAATGAGCAGTTCTTC. It yields the protein CASSMVAGGYNEQFF. V is TRBV19 and J is TRBJ2-1, with TRBD2 matching 8 bases. The junction had 5 bases not matched to a gene; V was cut back by 3 bases and J by 4 bases. The germline V gene has CDR1 LNHDA and CDR2 SQIVND (reference sequence). The CDR3 covers 15 residues.

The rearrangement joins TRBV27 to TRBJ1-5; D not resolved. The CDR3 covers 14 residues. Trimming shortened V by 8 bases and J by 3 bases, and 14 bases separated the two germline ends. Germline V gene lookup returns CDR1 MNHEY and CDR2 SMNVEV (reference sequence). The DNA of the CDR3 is TGTGCCAGCGGACCAGGTGTTTACAATCAGCCCCAGCATTTT. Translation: CASGPGVYNQPQHF.

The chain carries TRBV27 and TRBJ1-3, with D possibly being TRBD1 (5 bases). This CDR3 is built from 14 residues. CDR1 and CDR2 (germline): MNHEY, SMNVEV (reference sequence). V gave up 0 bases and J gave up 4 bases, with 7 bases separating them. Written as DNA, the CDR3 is TGTGCCAGCAGTTTATCTAGGGGAGGAAACACCATATATTTT. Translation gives CASSLSRGGNTIYF.

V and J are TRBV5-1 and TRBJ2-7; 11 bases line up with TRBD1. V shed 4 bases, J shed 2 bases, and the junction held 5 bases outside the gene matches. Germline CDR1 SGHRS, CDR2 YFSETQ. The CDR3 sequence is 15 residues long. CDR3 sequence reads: CASSLGQGDPYEQYF. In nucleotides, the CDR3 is TGCGCCAGCAGCCTGGGACAGGGGGACCCCTACGAGCAGTACTTC. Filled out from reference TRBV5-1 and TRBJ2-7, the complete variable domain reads KAGVTQTPRYLIKTRGQQVTLSCSPISGHRSVSWYQQTPGQGLQFLFEYFSETQRNKGNFPGRFSGRQFSNSRSEMNVSTLELGDSALYLCASSLGQGDPYEQYFGPGTRLTVT.

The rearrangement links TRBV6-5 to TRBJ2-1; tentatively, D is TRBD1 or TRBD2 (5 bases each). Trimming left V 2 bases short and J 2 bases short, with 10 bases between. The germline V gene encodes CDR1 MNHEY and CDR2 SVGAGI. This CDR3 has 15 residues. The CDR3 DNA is TGTGCCAGCAGTTACGGGGCGGAGGCCTACAATGAGCAGTTCTTC. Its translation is CASSYGAEAYNEQFF.

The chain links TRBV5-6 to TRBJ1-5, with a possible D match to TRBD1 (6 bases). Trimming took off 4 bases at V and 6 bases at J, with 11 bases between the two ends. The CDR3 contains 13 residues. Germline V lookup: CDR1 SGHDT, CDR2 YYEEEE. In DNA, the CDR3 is TGTGCCAGCAGCCATGGGGACACTCAGCCCCAGCATTTT. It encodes CASSHGDTQPQHF.

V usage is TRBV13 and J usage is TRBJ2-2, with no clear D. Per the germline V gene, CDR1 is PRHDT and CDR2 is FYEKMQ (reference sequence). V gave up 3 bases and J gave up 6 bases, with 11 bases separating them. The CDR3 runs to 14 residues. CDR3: CASSFVSGPGELFF. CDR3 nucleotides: TGTGCCAGCAGCTTTGTTTCCGGGCCCGGGGAGCTGTTTTTT.

The CDR3 reads CASSPTGGGGYEQYF. The CDR3 coding sequence is TGCGCCAGCAGTCCTACAGGGGGCGGTGGCTACGAGCAGTACTTC. This sequence joins TRBV4-1 and TRBJ2-7; 9 positions agree with TRBD1. The ends lost 6 bases at V and 3 bases at J; junction bases unmatched: 9. The CDR3 is 15 residues long. CDR1 is MGHRA and CDR2 is YSYEKL in the germline V gene.

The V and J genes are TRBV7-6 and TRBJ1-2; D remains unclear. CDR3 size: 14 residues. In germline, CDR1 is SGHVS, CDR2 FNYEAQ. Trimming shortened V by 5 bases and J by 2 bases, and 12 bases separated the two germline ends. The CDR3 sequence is CASSPSGLNYGYTF. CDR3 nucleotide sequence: TGTGCCAGCAGCCCTAGTGGATTAAACTATGGCTACACCTTC.

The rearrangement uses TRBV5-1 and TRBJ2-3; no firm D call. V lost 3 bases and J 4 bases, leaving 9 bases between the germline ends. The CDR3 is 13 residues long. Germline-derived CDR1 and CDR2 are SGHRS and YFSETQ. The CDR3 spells CASSSVQSDTQYF. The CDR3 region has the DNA TGCGCCAGCAGCTCGGTGCAATCAGATACGCAGTATTTT.

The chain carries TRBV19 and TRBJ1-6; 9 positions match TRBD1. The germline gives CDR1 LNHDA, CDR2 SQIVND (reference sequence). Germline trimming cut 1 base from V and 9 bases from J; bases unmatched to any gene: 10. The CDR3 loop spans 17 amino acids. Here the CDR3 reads CASSIAPGQGLGSPLHF. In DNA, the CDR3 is TGTGCCAGTAGTATAGCGCCTGGACAGGGGCTTGGTTCACCCCTCCACTTT.

The CDR3: CASSRPGQGAYNSPLHF. The CDR3 DNA follows: TGTGCCAGCTCCCGGCCGGGACAGGGGGCTTATAATTCACCCCTCCACTTT. The rearrangement links TRBV18 to TRBJ1-6; 12 bases line up with TRBD1. Germline CDR1 KGHSH, CDR2 LQKENI. Trimming cost V 6 bases and J 4 bases; bases outside gene matches: 7. This CDR3 is built from 17 residues. The variable domain in full, completed from reference TRBV18 and TRBJ1-6, reads NAGVMQNPRHLVRRRGQEARLRCSPMKGHSHVYWYRQLPEEGLKFMVYLQKENIIDESGMPKERFSAEFPKEGPSILRIQQVVRGDSAAYFCASSRPGQGAYNSPLHFGNGTRLTVT.

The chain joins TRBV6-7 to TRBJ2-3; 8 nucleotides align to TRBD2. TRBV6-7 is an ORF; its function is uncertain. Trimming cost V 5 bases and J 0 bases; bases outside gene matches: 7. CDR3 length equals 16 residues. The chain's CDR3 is CASSPPSGLSTDTQYF. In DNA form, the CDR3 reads TGTGCCAGCAGTCCTCCTAGCGGGCTAAGCACAGATACGCAGTATTTT.

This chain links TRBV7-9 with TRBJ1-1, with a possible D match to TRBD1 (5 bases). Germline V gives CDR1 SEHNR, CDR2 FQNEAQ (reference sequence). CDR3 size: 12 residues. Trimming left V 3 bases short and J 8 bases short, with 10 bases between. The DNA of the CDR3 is TGTGCCAGCAGCTTTCGGCCAGGGGAAGCTTTCTTT. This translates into CASSFRPGEAFF. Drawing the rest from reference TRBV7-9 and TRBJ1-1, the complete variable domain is DTGVSQNPRHKITKRGQNVTFRCDPISEHNRLYWYRQTLGQGPEFLTYFQNEAQLEKSRLLSDRFSAERPKGSFSTLEIQRTEQGDSAMYLCASSFRPGEAFFGQGTRLTVV.

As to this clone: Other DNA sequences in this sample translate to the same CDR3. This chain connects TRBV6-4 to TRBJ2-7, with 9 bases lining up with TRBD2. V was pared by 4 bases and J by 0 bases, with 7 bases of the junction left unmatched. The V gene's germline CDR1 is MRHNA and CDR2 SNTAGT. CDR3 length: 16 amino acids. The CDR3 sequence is CASSGPTSGDSYEQYF. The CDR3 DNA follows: TGTGCCAGCAGTGGCCCGACTAGCGGTGACTCCTACGAGCAGTACTTC.

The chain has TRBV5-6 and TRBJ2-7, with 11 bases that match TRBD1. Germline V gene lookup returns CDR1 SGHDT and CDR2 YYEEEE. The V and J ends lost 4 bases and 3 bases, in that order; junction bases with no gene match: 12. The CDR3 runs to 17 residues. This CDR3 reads CASSVPGQGVEGYEQYF. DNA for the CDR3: TGTGCCAGCAGCGTACCGGGACAGGGGGTTGAGGGCTACGAGCAGTACTTC.

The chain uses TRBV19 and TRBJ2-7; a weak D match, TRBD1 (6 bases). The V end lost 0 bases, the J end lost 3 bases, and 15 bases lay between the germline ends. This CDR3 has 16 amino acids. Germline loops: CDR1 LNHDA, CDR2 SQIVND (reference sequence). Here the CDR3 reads CASSIDLTGEGYEQYF. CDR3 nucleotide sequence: TGTGCCAGTAGTATAGACCTGACAGGTGAGGGCTACGAGCAGTACTTC.